The entry below gives a single T cell receptor (beta chain) sequence along with its context. Losses at the gene ends were 3 bases for V and 15 bases for J; bases not matched to a gene: 11. CDR1 MNHNS and CDR2 SASEGT come from the germline V gene. The CDR3 length is 13 residues. Generated by immunoSEQ multiplex PCR, the TCRdb table keeps only in-frame clones and is missing some. There are over 50,000 clones in the sample; roughly 97% occur only once, and approximately 0.18% lies in the top ten. The record originates from a study of technical replicates of blood from several donors. The V gene is TRBV6-1, the J gene TRBJ2-1; 7 bases map to TRBD2. Sequenced sample: T cells isolated from PBMCs. This TCR came from a human donor in good health. CDR3 sequence (DNA): TGTGCCAGCAGTGAGAACGGACTAGTACGACCGTTCTTC. It specifies CASSENGLVRPFF.